These T cell receptor beta chains were read from a single sample in a study of T cells after posttransplantation cyclophosphamide. Clones were sequenced by immunoSEQ multiplex PCR, and TCRdb holds only the in-frame ones, with some missing. The sample gives 15,000 to 20,000 clones, roughly 85% of which show up once; about 8.6% is in the top ten. The material sequenced was memory CD4+ T cells sorted from blood. These receptors were obtained from a man aged 25 to 40 in good health and a related stem cell transplant donor. Each CDR3 is given with its conserved first and last residue. Each record gives: V gene, D gene, clone size, J gene, CDR3 DNA, CDR3 protein. The D gene is left open where the match is weak. Size is stated for part of the rows, as once, few or many counts, or as a class when the clone is expanded.

V gene: TRBV13
D gene: TRBD1
clone size: -
J gene: TRBJ2-3
CDR3 DNA: TGTGCCAGCAGCTTAGCCCCGGACAGGGCAGATACGCAGTATTTT
CDR3 protein: CASSLAPDRADTQYF

V gene: TRBV6-8
D gene: -
clone size: -
J gene: TRBJ2-5
CDR3 DNA: TGTGCCACCGGGACTCAAAGGTGGTCGGCCCAGTACTTC
CDR3 protein: CATGTQRWSAQYF

V gene: TRBV19
D gene: -
clone size: -
J gene: TRBJ1-5
CDR3 DNA: TGTGCCAGTAGTCCGAGACTCTGGGATCAGCCCCAGCATTTT
CDR3 protein: CASSPRLWDQPQHF

V gene: TRBV18
D gene: TRBD1
clone size: -
J gene: TRBJ1-6
CDR3 DNA: TGTGCCAGCTCACCAAGGGACAGGGGTAATTCACCCCTCCACTTT
CDR3 protein: CASSPRDRGNSPLHF

V gene: TRBV28
D gene: TRBD1
clone size: -
J gene: TRBJ1-2
CDR3 DNA: TGTGCCACCAACCCTTGGGGACAGGGTCTAGCTAACTATGGCTACACCTTC
CDR3 protein: CATNPWGQGLANYGYTF

V gene: TRBV9
D gene: -
clone size: -
J gene: TRBJ2-2
CDR3 DNA: TGTGCCAGCAGCGTAGCCGGGGAACTCGGGGAGCTGTTTTTT
CDR3 protein: CASSVAGELGELFF

V gene: TRBV7-2
D gene: TRBD1
clone size: -
J gene: TRBJ1-1
CDR3 DNA: TGTGCCAGCAGCCAAGGACAGGGCTGGACTGAAGCTTTCTTT
CDR3 protein: CASSQGQGWTEAFF

V gene: TRBV7-8
D gene: TRBD2
clone size: -
J gene: TRBJ2-7
CDR3 DNA: TGTGCCAGCAGCTCCGGGGGGAGCTCCTACGAGCAGTACTTC
CDR3 protein: CASSSGGSSYEQYF

V gene: TRBV13
D gene: -
clone size: -
J gene: TRBJ1-1
CDR3 DNA: TGTGCCAGCAGCTCGCCCCCGAGGGTTGGCAGGGGATCAGTTGAAGCTTTCTTT
CDR3 protein: CASSSPPRVGRGSVEAFF

V gene: TRBV5-1
D gene: -
clone size: -
J gene: TRBJ2-5
CDR3 DNA: TGCGCCAGGATAAGCCTGGAGGAGACCCAGTACTTC
CDR3 protein: CARISLEETQYF

V gene: TRBV5-1
D gene: TRBD1
clone size: -
J gene: TRBJ1-1
CDR3 DNA: TGCGCCAGCAGCCCGACAGGGGGAAGCACTGAAGCTTTCTTT
CDR3 protein: CASSPTGGSTEAFF

V gene: TRBV4-3
D gene: -
clone size: -
J gene: TRBJ1-6
CDR3 DNA: TGCGCCAGCAGCCAAGATTCCCGAGATAATTCACCCCTCCACTTT
CDR3 protein: CASSQDSRDNSPLHF

V gene: TRBV19
D gene: -
clone size: -
J gene: TRBJ1-1
CDR3 DNA: TGTGCCAGTTATCCCTCCGGGGTAAACACTGAAGCTTTCTTT
CDR3 protein: CASYPSGVNTEAFF

V gene: TRBV5-6
D gene: TRBD1
clone size: -
J gene: TRBJ1-2
CDR3 DNA: TGTGCCAGCACCTGGACAGGGGATGGCTACACCTTC
CDR3 protein: CASTWTGDGYTF

V gene: TRBV4-2
D gene: TRBD1
clone size: -
J gene: TRBJ1-3
CDR3 DNA: TGTGCCAGCAGCGACCGGACAGGCCTCTCTGGAAACACCATATATTTT
CDR3 protein: CASSDRTGLSGNTIYF

V gene: TRBV4-3
D gene: TRBD1
clone size: -
J gene: TRBJ2-1
CDR3 DNA: TGCGCCAGCAGCCCAGTTACAGGGGGCGTAGGTGAGCAGTTCTTC
CDR3 protein: CASSPVTGGVGEQFF

V gene: TRBV6-6
D gene: TRBD1
clone size: -
J gene: TRBJ1-6
CDR3 DNA: TGTGCCAACGGACAGGGGAATTCACCCCTCCACTTT
CDR3 protein: CANGQGNSPLHF

V gene: TRBV6-4
D gene: TRBD1
clone size: -
J gene: TRBJ2-3
CDR3 DNA: TGTGCCAGCAGTGAGGGACAGGGGGAGACAGATACGCAGTATTTT
CDR3 protein: CASSEGQGETDTQYF

V gene: TRBV11-1
D gene: -
clone size: -
J gene: TRBJ2-7
CDR3 DNA: TGTGCCAGCAGCTTAGGGTCGCGGGGACCCTCCTACGAGCAGTACTTC
CDR3 protein: CASSLGSRGPSYEQYF

V gene: TRBV5-4
D gene: TRBD1
clone size: -
J gene: TRBJ2-7
CDR3 DNA: TGTGCCAGCAGCAGGGACAGGGGAACCTACGAGCAGTACTTC
CDR3 protein: CASSRDRGTYEQYF

V gene: TRBV2
D gene: -
clone size: -
J gene: TRBJ2-7
CDR3 DNA: TGTGCCAGCAGTGGAGTATACGAGCAGTACTTC
CDR3 protein: CASSGVYEQYF

V gene: TRBV5-1
D gene: -
clone size: once
J gene: TRBJ1-2
CDR3 DNA: TGCGCCAGCAGCTTGAGGCAGGGTAGGGTAGGTGGCTACACCTTC
CDR3 protein: CASSLRQGRVGGYTF

V gene: TRBV7-8
D gene: -
clone size: -
J gene: TRBJ1-6
CDR3 DNA: TGTGCCAGCAGCTTAGCTCAGTATAATTCCCCCCTCCACTTT
CDR3 protein: CASSLAQYNSPLHF

V gene: TRBV9
D gene: -
clone size: once
J gene: TRBJ1-3
CDR3 DNA: TGTGCCAGCAGCGTAGTGGGGAGTGGAAACACCATATATTTT
CDR3 protein: CASSVVGSGNTIYF

V gene: TRBV2
D gene: -
clone size: -
J gene: TRBJ1-4
CDR3 DNA: TGTGCCAGCAACCTTCAGGGCCGTGCGGAAAAACTGTTTTTT
CDR3 protein: CASNLQGRAEKLFF

V gene: TRBV7-7
D gene: -
clone size: -
J gene: TRBJ2-1
CDR3 DNA: TGTGCTAGCAGCCCGATTGCTGGCCATGAGCAGTTCTTC
CDR3 protein: CASSPIAGHEQFF

V gene: TRBV19
D gene: TRBD1
clone size: few
J gene: TRBJ1-1
CDR3 DNA: TGTGCCAGTAGTGCCCGACAGGGGGCCACTGAAGCTTTCTTT
CDR3 protein: CASSARQGATEAFF

V gene: TRBV28
D gene: -
clone size: -
J gene: TRBJ1-2
CDR3 DNA: TGTGCCAGCAGTTTCGTGAGGTTGGATGGCTACACCTTC
CDR3 protein: CASSFVRLDGYTF

V gene: TRBV10-1
D gene: -
clone size: -
J gene: TRBJ2-2
CDR3 DNA: TGCGCCAGCAGTGATTTAGCGGCGAACACCGGGGAGCTGTTTTTT
CDR3 protein: CASSDLAANTGELFF

V gene: TRBV10-3
D gene: -
clone size: -
J gene: TRBJ2-7
CDR3 DNA: TGTGCCATCAGAGCCCTTCACGAGCAGTACTTC
CDR3 protein: CAIRALHEQYF

V gene: TRBV7-6
D gene: TRBD1
clone size: -
J gene: TRBJ2-2
CDR3 DNA: TGTGCCAGCAGCAGAAGGACAGGGAGAACCACCGGGGAGCTGTTTTTT
CDR3 protein: CASSRRTGRTTGELFF

V gene: TRBV7-9
D gene: -
clone size: -
J gene: TRBJ1-1
CDR3 DNA: TGTGCCAGCAGCCGGGGAGGGGCGGTCCCCCCTAGGAACACTGAAGCTTTCTTT
CDR3 protein: CASSRGGAVPPRNTEAFF

V gene: TRBV7-2
D gene: -
clone size: -
J gene: TRBJ1-4
CDR3 DNA: TGTGCCAGCAGCTTGTCGAGTGAAAAACTGTTTTTT
CDR3 protein: CASSLSSEKLFF

V gene: TRBV6-5
D gene: TRBD1
clone size: few
J gene: TRBJ1-2
CDR3 DNA: TGTGCCAGCAGTTCCTCGGGACAGGGCCTCAACTATGGCTACACCTTC
CDR3 protein: CASSSSGQGLNYGYTF

V gene: TRBV7-2
D gene: -
clone size: -
J gene: TRBJ1-1
CDR3 DNA: TGTGCCAGCATCACGGACAGCAGGAACACTGAAGCTTTCTTT
CDR3 protein: CASITDSRNTEAFF

V gene: TRBV5-1
D gene: TRBD1
clone size: once
J gene: TRBJ1-3
CDR3 DNA: TGCGCCAGCAGCGGGGGACAGGGAAACACCATATATTTT
CDR3 protein: CASSGGQGNTIYF

V gene: TRBV11-2
D gene: TRBD2
clone size: -
J gene: TRBJ2-7
CDR3 DNA: TGTGCCAGCAGCACAACGGGGGGGGGCTACGAGCAGTACTTC
CDR3 protein: CASSTTGGGYEQYF

V gene: TRBV7-9
D gene: -
clone size: -
J gene: TRBJ2-7
CDR3 DNA: TGTGCCAGCAGCCGGAGGGAGTTATCCTACGAGCAGTACTTC
CDR3 protein: CASSRRELSYEQYF

V gene: TRBV4-3
D gene: -
clone size: -
J gene: TRBJ1-5
CDR3 DNA: TGCGCCAGCAGCCAAGCGGGGGGTGGTCAGCCCCAGCATTTT
CDR3 protein: CASSQAGGGQPQHF

V gene: TRBV2
D gene: -
clone size: -
J gene: TRBJ1-6
CDR3 DNA: TGTGCCAGCAGGCAAGGGGTGGGGGCAGGTTCACCCCTCCACTTT
CDR3 protein: CASRQGVGAGSPLHF

V gene: TRBV28
D gene: -
clone size: -
J gene: TRBJ1-1
CDR3 DNA: TGTGCCAGCAGTTCAAACGTAAAGCGTAACTTT
CDR3 protein: CASSSNVKRNF

V gene: TRBV5-6
D gene: TRBD1
clone size: -
J gene: TRBJ2-5
CDR3 DNA: TGTGCCAGCAGCCCGGGACAGGGGTCCCAAGAGACCCAGTACTTC
CDR3 protein: CASSPGQGSQETQYF

V gene: TRBV7-9
D gene: -
clone size: -
J gene: TRBJ2-1
CDR3 DNA: TGTGCCAGCAGCTTAGCTGTGCGGGGAAGAAACTCCTACAATGAGCAGTTCTTC
CDR3 protein: CASSLAVRGRNSYNEQFF